This TCR beta chain was sequenced in a study of T-cell memory formation after mild COVID-19. Broader study findings: Clones shrinking between day 15 and 85 showed a balanced CD4/CD8 split, and those that grew later tilted toward CD4+. The main location of contracting CD4+ clones was CM and EM, and that of contracting CD8+ clones was EMRA. In pre-infection memory, a portion of responding clones appeared, which suggested that cross-reactive memory joined.

This clonotype was observed a few times. Its antigen remains unknown. The CDR3 is made up of 13 amino acids. Trimming cost V 0 bases and J 2 bases, with 4 bases left between them. The germline V gene has CDR1 SGHRS and CDR2 YFSETQ. Researchers used 5'RACE with constant-segment primers to make TCR alpha and TCR beta cDNA libraries that carry sample barcodes and UMIs. TCRdb fed the 5' RACE reads into MiXCR, producing one record per CDR3 protein. This sample has 150,000 or so distinct CDR3 sequences; roughly 15% occur once, and the top ten carry around an eighth. This TCR was sampled from an adult woman who had mild COVID-19 (a few samples of this study predate the infection). Cell type and time point are not known. Material for sequencing was PBMCs or a T cell subset sorted from them (not recorded which). The rearrangement joins TRBV5-1 to TRBJ2-3; D ambiguous. The CDR3 DNA reads TGCGCCAGCAGCTTGGACAACACAGATACGCAGTATTTT. It specifies CASSLDNTDTQYF.